This is a list of T cell receptor beta chains from one sample in a study of cytomegalovirus exposure and HLA in healthy donors. The table came from immunoSEQ multiplex PCR; TCRdb's copy has only in-frame clones and leaves some out. The table shows 150,000 to 200,000 clones, with about four fifths occurring only once. The material sequenced was PBMCs. These receptors were obtained from a woman aged 18-30 years in good health and CMV-seropositive. Each CDR3 is given with its conserved first and last residue. Each record gives: J gene, clone size, V gene, CDR3 length, D gene, CDR3 protein, CDR3 DNA. D genes are given only for firm matches. Size tells how often a clone was seen (once, few, many) or the class of an expanded clone, and some rows leave it out.

j_call: TRBJ2-3
clone_size: -
v_call: TRBV5-1
cdr3_length: 14
d_call: TRBD2
cdr3_aa: CASSGLASTDTQYF
cdr3_nt: TGCGCCAGCAGCGGACTAGCGAGCACAGATACGCAGTATTTT

j_call: TRBJ2-1
clone_size: -
v_call: TRBV27
cdr3_length: 15
d_call: TRBD1
cdr3_aa: CASSTDRGRSYEQFF
cdr3_nt: TGTGCCAGCAGTACCGACAGGGGTAGAAGCTATGAGCAGTTCTTC

j_call: TRBJ2-5
clone_size: -
v_call: TRBV4-2
cdr3_length: 16
d_call: TRBD2
cdr3_aa: CASSQERAGRGRAQYF
cdr3_nt: TGTGCCAGCAGCCAAGAGCGCGCAGGGAGGGGTCGGGCCCAGTACTTC

j_call: TRBJ2-2
clone_size: once
v_call: TRBV6-1
cdr3_length: 17
d_call: TRBD2
cdr3_aa: CASSEGPGGLYTGELFF
cdr3_nt: TGTGCCAGCAGTGAGGGGCCGGGGGGGCTCTACACCGGGGAGCTGTTTTTT

j_call: TRBJ2-3
clone_size: -
v_call: TRBV7-7
cdr3_length: 15
d_call: -
cdr3_aa: CASSFGTSARDTQYF
cdr3_nt: TGTGCCAGCAGCTTTGGGACTTCCGCACGAGATACGCAGTATTTT

j_call: TRBJ1-3
clone_size: -
v_call: TRBV6-1
cdr3_length: 14
d_call: -
cdr3_aa: CASGGMASGNTIYF
cdr3_nt: TGTGCCAGCGGCGGGATGGCCTCTGGAAACACCATATATTTT

j_call: TRBJ1-1
clone_size: -
v_call: TRBV7-2
cdr3_length: 14
d_call: TRBD1
cdr3_aa: CASSSGAGGTEAFF
cdr3_nt: TGTGCCAGCAGCTCTGGGGCAGGGGGGACTGAAGCTTTCTTT

j_call: TRBJ1-1
clone_size: -
v_call: TRBV18
cdr3_length: 15
d_call: -
cdr3_aa: CATSLGAPGNTEAFF
cdr3_nt: TGTGCCACCTCCCTTGGAGCGCCCGGGAACACTGAAGCTTTCTTT

j_call: TRBJ1-2
clone_size: once
v_call: TRBV6-5
cdr3_length: 15
d_call: TRBD1
cdr3_aa: CASSTFAGTDYGYTF
cdr3_nt: TGTGCCAGCAGTACGTTTGCCGGGACAGACTATGGCTACACCTTC

j_call: TRBJ2-1
clone_size: -
v_call: TRBV9
cdr3_length: 14
d_call: -
cdr3_aa: CASSVDGGYNEQFF
cdr3_nt: TGTGCCAGCAGCGTAGATGGCGGCTACAATGAGCAGTTCTTC

j_call: TRBJ1-3
clone_size: -
v_call: TRBV28
cdr3_length: 13
d_call: TRBD1
cdr3_aa: CASSRGPGNTIYF
cdr3_nt: TGTGCCAGCAGCAGGGGGCCTGGAAACACCATATATTTT

j_call: TRBJ2-3
clone_size: -
v_call: TRBV5-1
cdr3_length: 16
d_call: TRBD2
cdr3_aa: CASSRLAGDPTDTQYF
cdr3_nt: TGCGCCAGCAGCAGACTAGCGGGGGACCCCACAGATACGCAGTATTTT

j_call: TRBJ1-5
clone_size: -
v_call: TRBV5-5
cdr3_length: 15
d_call: -
cdr3_aa: CASSPTGGSNQPQHF
cdr3_nt: TGTGCCAGCAGCCCAACGGGGGGCAGCAATCAGCCCCAGCATTTT

j_call: TRBJ2-1
clone_size: -
v_call: TRBV4-3
cdr3_length: 17
d_call: -
cdr3_aa: CASSPLIDKQTNNEQFF
cdr3_nt: TGCGCCAGCAGCCCTCTTATTGACAAACAGACGAACAATGAGCAGTTCTTC

j_call: TRBJ2-2
clone_size: -
v_call: TRBV5-1
cdr3_length: 17
d_call: TRBD2
cdr3_aa: CASSVTSGGANTGELFF
cdr3_nt: TGCGCCAGCAGCGTAACTAGCGGGGGGGCGAACACCGGGGAGCTGTTTTTT

j_call: TRBJ2-7
clone_size: -
v_call: TRBV7-2
cdr3_length: 15
d_call: TRBD2
cdr3_aa: CASSSVSGGSYEQYF
cdr3_nt: TGTGCCAGCAGCTCAGTCAGCGGGGGGTCCTACGAGCAGTACTTC

j_call: TRBJ1-3
clone_size: once
v_call: TRBV5-1
cdr3_length: 16
d_call: -
cdr3_aa: CASSLTHSSSGNTIYF
cdr3_nt: TGCGCCAGCAGCTTAACCCATAGTTCTTCTGGAAACACCATATATTTT